The clone carrying this T cell receptor beta chain was counted a single time. Deletions cut 4 bases from V and 1 base from J, with 11 bases between. Per the germline V gene, CDR1 is SGHVS and CDR2 is FQNEAQ. This CDR3 has 15 amino acids. Only in-frame clones appear in the TCRdb table, and some are missing; sequencing was by immunoSEQ multiplex PCR. The sample includes 40,000 to 65,000 clones, approximately 90% of them seen just once. The data originate from a study of OX40 agonist ivuxolimab in advanced cancers. The gene calls are TRBV7-8 and TRBJ2-1, with a tentative D call TRBD2 (6 bases). The TCR sequence derives from an adult with an advanced solid tumor such as melanoma, head and neck, liver or kidney cancer. The sequences come from CD4+ or CD8+ T cells sorted from blood, collected in a trial of the OX40 agonist ivuxolimab. CDR3 DNA: TGTGCCAGCAGCTCCCGACTAGGATCCTACAATGAGCAGTTCTTC. The encoded protein is CASSSRLGSYNEQFF.